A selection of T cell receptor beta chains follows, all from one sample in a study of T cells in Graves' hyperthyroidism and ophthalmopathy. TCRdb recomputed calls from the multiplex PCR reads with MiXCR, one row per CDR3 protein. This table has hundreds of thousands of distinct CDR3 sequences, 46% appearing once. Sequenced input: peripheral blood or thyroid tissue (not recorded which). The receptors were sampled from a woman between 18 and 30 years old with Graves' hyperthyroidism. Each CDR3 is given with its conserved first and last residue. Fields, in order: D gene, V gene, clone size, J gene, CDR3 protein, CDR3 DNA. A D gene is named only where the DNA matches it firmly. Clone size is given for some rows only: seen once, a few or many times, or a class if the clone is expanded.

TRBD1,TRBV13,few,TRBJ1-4,CASSLGGQAQTNEKLFF,TGTGCCAGCAGCTTAGGCGGACAGGCTCAAACTAATGAAAAACTGTTTTTT
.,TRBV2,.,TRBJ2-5,CASSELGQETQYF,TGTGCCAGCAGTGAACTAGGACAAGAGACCCAGTACTTC
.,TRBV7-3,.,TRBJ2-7,CASSLDSGRSYEQYF,TGTGCCAGCAGCTTAGACTCAGGGAGGTCCTACGAGCAGTACTTC
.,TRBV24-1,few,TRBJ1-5,CATSDSRVQVDQPQHF,TGTGCCACCAGTGATTCCCGGGTACAGGTAGATCAGCCCCAGCATTTT
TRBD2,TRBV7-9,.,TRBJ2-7,CASSQASGISCEQYF,TGTGCCAGCAGCCAAGCTAGCGGGATAAGCTGCGAGCAGTACTTC
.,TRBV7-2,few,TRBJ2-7,CASSPQVAGSYEQYF,TGTGCCAGCAGCCCCCAAGTAGCTGGATCCTACGAGCAGTACTTC
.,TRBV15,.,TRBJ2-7,CATSSARVAGEQYF,TGTGCCACCAGCAGTGCGCGTGTGGCGGGCGAGCAGTACTTC
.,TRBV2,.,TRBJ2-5,CASKGNRDGTQYF,TGTGCCAGCAAAGGGAATAGGGATGGGACCCAGTACTTC
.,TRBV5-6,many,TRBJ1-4,CASSTTEWREKLFF,TGTGCCAGCAGCACGACGGAATGGCGGGAAAAACTGTTTTTT
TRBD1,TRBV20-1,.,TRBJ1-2,CSARVRTGDGYTF,TGCAGTGCTAGGGTTAGGACAGGGGATGGCTACACCTTC
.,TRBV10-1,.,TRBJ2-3,CASSEGKADTQYF,TGCGCCAGCAGTGAAGGGAAAGCAGATACGCAGTATTTT
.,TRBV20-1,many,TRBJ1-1,CSVKQANTEAFF,TGCAGTGTCAAACAGGCTAACACTGAAGCTTTCTTT
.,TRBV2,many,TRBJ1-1,CASSRDRVSATEAFF,TGTGCCAGCAGTCGGGACCGAGTCTCGGCGACTGAAGCTTTCTTT
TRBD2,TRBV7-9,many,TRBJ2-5,CASSTSDQETQYF,TGTGCCAGCAGTACTAGCGACCAAGAGACCCAGTACTTC
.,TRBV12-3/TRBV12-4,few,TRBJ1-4,CASSARGELFF,TGTGCCAGCAGTGCCAGGGGAGAACTGTTTTTT
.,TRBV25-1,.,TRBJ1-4,CASLAQGDEKLFF,TGTGCCAGCTTGGCACAGGGAGATGAAAAACTGTTTTTT
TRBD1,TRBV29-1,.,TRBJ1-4,CSASQEGQGNEKLFF,TGCAGCGCCAGTCAAGAGGGACAGGGAAATGAAAAACTGTTTTTT
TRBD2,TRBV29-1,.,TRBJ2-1,CSVHTRLALGEQFF,TGCAGCGTCCATACTCGACTAGCGTTGGGTGAGCAGTTCTTC
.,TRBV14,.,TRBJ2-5,CASSQGGTTQYF,TGTGCCAGCAGCCAAGGGGGCACGACCCAGTACTTC
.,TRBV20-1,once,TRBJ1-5,CSAGTDYSNQPQHF,TGCAGCGCCGGGACGGATTATAGCAATCAGCCCCAGCATTTT
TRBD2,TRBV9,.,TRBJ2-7,CASSVEERGSYEQYF,TGTGCCAGCAGCGTAGAGGAGCGGGGTTCCTACGAGCAGTACTTC
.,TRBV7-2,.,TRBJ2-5,CASSQIGTGRETQYF,TGTGCCAGCAGCCAGATCGGGACGGGAAGAGAGACCCAGTACTTC
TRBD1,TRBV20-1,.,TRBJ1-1,CSASPGQRGGTEAFF,TGCAGTGCGTCGCCGGGACAGAGAGGGGGAACTGAAGCTTTCTTT
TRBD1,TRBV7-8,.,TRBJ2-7,CASSPTDRGSEQYF,TGTGCCAGCAGCCCTACCGACAGGGGGTCCGAGCAGTACTTC
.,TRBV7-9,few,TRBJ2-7,CASSQDRVYEQYF,TGTGCCAGCAGCCAAGATCGGGTGTACGAGCAGTACTTC